These 30 T cell receptor beta chains were sequenced from one sample in a study of radiotherapy plus CTLA-4 blockade in lung cancer. Profiling relied on immunoSEQ multiplex PCR, and the TCRdb table lists in-frame clones only, not all of them. The table lists tens of thousands of clones, less than 75% of them singletons. This sample comprised peripheral blood, obtained from a patient treated with radiotherapy plus ipilimumab. The receptors shown here come from a human donor with non-small cell lung cancer who had stable disease on radiotherapy plus ipilimumab.

The chain links TRBV10-3 to TRBJ1-1, with TRBD1 matching 9 bases. The CDR3 spans 13 residues. The V gene's germline CDR1 is ENHRY and CDR2 SYGVKD. The V and J ends lost 5 bases and 7 bases, in that order; junction bases with no gene match: 5. CDR3 coding DNA: TGTGCCATCAGTTCGACAGGGGGGAGTGAAGCTTTCTTT. Encoded protein: CAISSTGGSEAFF.

V and J are TRBV12-2 and TRBJ2-1; the D segment call TRBD1 is taken from the table without a DNA check. TRBV12-2 is assigned pseudogene status. This CDR3 has 15 amino acids. The CDR3 here is CASRNSRPGVDEQFF. CDR3 DNA: TGTGCAAGTCGCAATTCTCGACCAGGGGTGGATGAGCAGTTCTTC.

The rearrangement joins TRBV28 to TRBJ1-5, with 11 bases that match TRBD1. V was pared by 5 bases and J by 4 bases, with 7 bases of the junction left unmatched. Germline V CDR1 and CDR2: MDHEN, SYDVKM. There are 16 residues in the CDR3. The CDR3 nucleotides read TGTGCCAGCAGTCAAATCCGGGACAGGGGGAATCAGCCCCAGCATTTT. This gives the protein CASSQIRDRGNQPQHF.

CDR3: CASSFGGESTDTQYF. The CDR3 bases are TGTGCCAGCAGTTTTGGCGGGGAAAGCACAGATACGCAGTATTTT. This sequence joins TRBV28 and TRBJ2-3; D perhaps matches TRBD2 (6 bases). Germline CDR1 is MDHEN and CDR2 is SYDVKM. The germline V and J ends were trimmed by 3 bases and 0 bases, with 10 bases remaining between them. This CDR3 region has 15 residues.

This clone was observed a single time. This chain joins TRBV18 and TRBJ2-5; D may be TRBD1 (5 bases). The CDR3 is made up of 15 amino acids. The V end lost 2 bases, the J end lost 1 base, and 11 bases lay between the germline ends. CDR1 and CDR2 from the germline V gene are KGHSH and LQKENI. For the CDR3, the DNA is TGTGCCAGCTCACCAAGAGGTGGGGCCCAAGAGACCCAGTACTTC. Its protein product is CASSPRGGAQETQYF. Filled out from reference TRBV18 and TRBJ2-5, the complete variable domain reads NAGVMQNPRHLVRRRGQEARLRCSPMKGHSHVYWYRQLPEEGLKFMVYLQKENIIDESGMPKERFSAEFPKEGPSILRIQQVVRGDSAAYFCASSPRGGAQETQYFGPGTRLLVL.

This clone was recorded a few times. The junction differs from germline at one of its ends, possibly a read error. This chain joins TRBV5-1 and TRBJ1-2, with TRBD1 matching 9 bases. The germline gives CDR1 SGHRS, CDR2 YFSETQ. CDR3 length: 15 residues. This chain's CDR3 is CASSTYGTGIYGYTF. CDR3 nucleotide sequence: TGTGCCAGCAGCACCTACGGGACAGGGATCTATGGCTACACCTTC.

This clone was seen a single time. The chain employs TRBV5-1 and TRBJ2-3; 10 positions match TRBD2. There are 18 residues in the CDR3. J gave up 7 bases and V 3 bases, and 17 bases lay outside the gene matches. From germline, CDR1 is SGHRS and CDR2 YFSETQ. The CDR3 DNA reads as TGCGCCAGCAGCTGGAACCCCTCAGCGGGAGGGCCGGTAAATACGCAGTATTTT. Translation gives CASSWNPSAGGPVNTQYF.

J is TRBJ2-5 and V is TRBV6-6, with D possibly TRBD1 on 6 matching bases. The CDR3 sequence is 15 residues long. V gave up 5 bases and J gave up 9 bases, with 22 bases separating them. The germline V gene encodes CDR1 MNHNY and CDR2 SVGAGI (reference sequence). For the CDR3, the DNA is TGTGCCAGCAGTCATGGCGCAGGGGTTAACCGGGCCCAGTACTTC. Translated, it gives CASSHGAGVNRAQYF.

The V and J genes are TRBV11-3 and TRBJ1-2; 9 nucleotides align to TRBD1. CDR3 size: 15 residues. CDR1 is SGHNT, CDR2 YENEEA, per germline. With 5 bases clipped from V and 7 bases from J, the junction kept 11 bases outside the gene matches. Here the CDR3 reads CASSPGQGRSSGYTF. In DNA, the CDR3 is TGTGCCAGCAGCCCGGGACAGGGTAGGAGCTCTGGCTACACCTTC.

This sequence joins TRBV7-2 and TRBJ1-5; no reliable D call. CDR3 size: 13 residues. Germline-derived CDR1 and CDR2 are SGHTA and FQGNSA. V lost 2 bases and J 4 bases, leaving 6 bases between the germline ends. The CDR3 protein is CASSLSPNQPQHF. For the CDR3, the DNA is TGTGCCAGCAGCTTATCGCCTAATCAGCCCCAGCATTTT. Using reference TRBV7-2 and TRBJ1-5 for the parts outside the CDR3, the full variable domain is GAGVSQSPSNKVTEKGKDVELRCDPISGHTALYWYRQSLGQGLEFLIYFQGNSAPDKSGLPSDRFSAERTGGSVSTLTIQRTQQEDSAVYLCASSLSPNQPQHFGDGTRLSIL.

In this sample, this clone turned up a few times. V usage is TRBV29-1 and J usage is TRBJ2-4, with D perhaps matching TRBD1 or TRBD2 (5 bases each). The germline CDR1 and CDR2 sequences are SQVTM and ANQGSEA. The CDR3 is 14 residues long. V lost 7 bases and J 0 bases, leaving 13 bases between the germline ends. The CDR3 reads CSARDLLAKNIQYF. CDR3 nucleotides: TGCAGCGCCAGGGACCTATTAGCCAAAAACATTCAGTACTTC.

The count of this clone is one. This chain uses TRBV28 with TRBJ2-1, with 8 bases that match TRBD2. The CDR3 runs to 18 residues. Germline V gene lookup returns CDR1 MDHEN and CDR2 SYDVKM. With V trimmed by 4 bases and J by 0 bases, 11 bases remained unmatched. In nucleotides, the CDR3 is TGTGCCAGCAGTTCCGTGGGACTAGGTAAGAGCTCCTACAATGAGCAGTTCTTC. Protein sequence: CASSSVGLGKSSYNEQFF.

The rearrangement joins TRBV5-6 to TRBJ2-7, with D perhaps TRBD1 (5 bases). Between the trimmed V and J ends, which lost 4 bases and 6 bases, there was a span of 5 bases. The CDR3 covers 10 residues. Germline CDR1 reads SGHDT; CDR2 reads YYEEEE. CDR3 sequence: CASSGAEQYF. The CDR3 nucleotides read TGTGCCAGCAGCGGGGCCGAGCAGTACTTC.

Comments on this clone: Sequence at one end of the junction differs from germline and may be a read error. The genes are TRBV5-4 and TRBJ2-7; 10 nucleotides line up with TRBD1. CDR1 SGHNT and CDR2 YYREEE come from the germline V gene (reference sequence). The CDR3 is made up of 19 amino acids. In nucleotides, the CDR3 is TGTGCCAGCAGTTTGGGTCCCGACAGGGGGCGCACCCGCTCCTACGAGCAGTACTTC. It encodes CASSLGPDRGRTRSYEQYF.

The gene calls are TRBV29-1 and TRBJ2-5; 7 bases match TRBD1. V was pared by 5 bases and J by 5 bases, with 5 bases of the junction left unmatched. CDR3 length: 12 residues. Germline-derived CDR1 and CDR2 are SQVTM and ANQGSEA. The CDR3 is CSVNRGVETQYF. The DNA for the CDR3 is TGCAGCGTTAACAGGGGTGTGGAGACCCAGTACTTC.

This clone was counted between two and nine times. V gene TRBV25-1 combines with J gene TRBJ2-3; 9 nucleotides align to TRBD2. Per germline, CDR1 MGHDK and CDR2 SYGVNS. The CDR3 consists of 17 residues. V was clipped by 2 bases and J by 2 bases; unmatched bases: 8. CDR3 bases: TGTGCCAGCAGTGAACAAGCTAGCGGGGTCTTCACAGATACGCAGTATTTT. This sequence encodes CASSEQASGVFTDTQYF.

V and J are TRBV18 and TRBJ2-7, with 7 bases matching TRBD1. Germline V lookup: CDR1 KGHSH, CDR2 LQKENI. The length of the CDR3 is 15 residues. Trimming at V came to 5 bases and at J to 6 bases, leaving 13 bases not matched to a gene. The CDR3 bases are TGTGCCAGCTCAAGCGCCGGGACAGTAAGTCGCGAGCAGTACTTC. The encoded protein is CASSSAGTVSREQYF. Based on the CDR3 plus reference TRBV18 and TRBJ2-7, the full variable domain is NAGVMQNPRHLVRRRGQEARLRCSPMKGHSHVYWYRQLPEEGLKFMVYLQKENIIDESGMPKERFSAEFPKEGPSILRIQQVVRGDSAAYFCASSSAGTVSREQYFGPGTRLTVT.

This clone came up once. Here the CDR3 omits its conserved ending phenylalanine or tryptophan, so a read error is the likely source. The DNA is left out, because the CDR3 cannot be placed on it with certainty; the CDR3 is given as TCRdb lists it. The gene calls are TRBV29-1 and TRBJ2-7; the DNA was not compared with TRBD2, the D call given in the table. The CDR3 contains 9 residues when both ends are counted. From germline, CDR1 is SQVTM and CDR2 ANQGSEA. The CDR3 sequence is CSAMGLAVC.

This chain joins TRBV28 and TRBJ2-7, with 8 bases that match TRBD1. Per the germline V gene, CDR1 is MDHEN and CDR2 is SYDVKM. Unmatched junction bases numbered 12, after V lost 6 bases and J lost 2 bases. The CDR3 consists of 16 residues. This CDR3 reads CASRFARGTGTYEQYF. CDR3 nucleotides: TGTGCCAGCAGATTTGCTAGAGGGACAGGAACCTACGAGCAGTACTTC.

J is TRBJ1-4 and V is TRBV5-6, with D possibly being TRBD1 (5 bases). The CDR3 totals 13 residues. The ends were cut back, 7 bases at V and 8 bases at J, with 15 bases in the middle. CDR1 and CDR2 from the germline V gene are SGHDT and YYEEEE. CDR3 residues: CASSPGRREKLFF. CDR3 DNA sequence: TGTGCCAGCTCACCAGGGAGGCGGGAAAAACTGTTTTTT. The variable domain in full, completed from reference TRBV5-6 and TRBJ1-4, reads DAGVTQSPTHLIKTRGQQVTLRCSPKSGHDTVSWYQQALGQGPQFIFQYYEEEERQRGNFPDRFSGHQFPNYSSELNVNALLLGDSALYLCASSPGRREKLFFGSGTQLSVL.

This clone was counted only a few times. The rearrangement links TRBV6-5 to TRBJ1-5, with TRBD1 identical over 7 bases. Trimming cost V 5 bases and J 4 bases; bases outside gene matches: 5. This CDR3 spans 14 amino acids. Per germline, CDR1 MNHEY and CDR2 SVGAGI. CDR3 loop: CASSIQGVNQPQHF. CDR3 coding DNA: TGTGCCAGCAGTATCCAGGGGGTGAATCAGCCCCAGCATTTT.

The gene calls are TRBV5-1 and TRBJ2-7, with 8 bases identical to TRBD1. Germline loops: CDR1 SGHRS, CDR2 YFSETQ. The V segment lost 4 bases and the J segment 6 bases; nucleotides outside the gene matches: 6. The CDR3 is 13 residues long. CDR3: CASSTGQGREQYF. CDR3 in DNA: TGCGCCAGCAGCACCGGACAGGGACGCGAGCAGTACTTC.

The chain recombines TRBV19 with TRBJ2-7, with no clear D. CDR1 is LNHDA, CDR2 SQIVND, per germline (reference sequence). The CDR3 runs 15 residues. Trimming took off 3 bases at V and 2 bases at J, with 14 bases between the two ends. The CDR3 region has the DNA TGTGCCAGTAGTATCAACGGGCAGGCCGCCTACGAGCAGTACTTC. Its protein is CASSINGQAAYEQYF.

By share, this clone counts as medium-sized. This chain uses TRBV11-3 with TRBJ1-5, with a weak D call TRBD1 (5 bases). CDR3 length: 15 residues. Germline loops: CDR1 SGHNT, CDR2 YENEEA. Trimming removed 5 bases at V and 3 bases at J, with 14 bases between. DNA of the CDR3: TGTGCCAGCAGCCCCCGGGACGGGGTCAATCAGCCCCAGCATTTT. Residues: CASSPRDGVNQPQHF.

This clone was counted between two and nine times. The genes are TRBV18 and TRBJ1-4; D is unclear. The CDR3 is made up of 15 amino acids. The V gene's germline CDR1 is KGHSH and CDR2 LQKENI. Deletions cut 2 bases from V and 5 bases from J, with 12 bases between. The CDR3 sequence is CASSPSKVPNEKLFF. Written as DNA, the CDR3 is TGTGCCAGCTCACCATCGAAGGTACCAAATGAAAAACTGTTTTTT.

This chain connects TRBV7-9 to TRBJ2-1; tentative D call: TRBD2 (7 bases). V was pared by 5 bases and J by 2 bases, with 16 bases between. CDR3 length: 16 residues. CDR1 SEHNR and CDR2 FQNEAQ come from the germline V gene (reference sequence). CDR3 DNA: TGTGCCAGCAGCGCGTCGGGGGCGGGAGCCTACAATGAGCAGTTCTTC. This translates into CASSASGAGAYNEQFF.

V and J are TRBV5-8 and TRBJ2-1; TRBD2 matches 9 bases. Trimming removed 1 base from V and 4 bases from J; junction bases left unmatched: 9. This CDR3 is built from 17 residues. Germline-derived CDR1 and CDR2 are SGHTS and YDEGEE. CDR3 residues: CASSLSGSSGIYNEQFF. The DNA for the CDR3 is TGTGCCAGCAGCTTGTCGGGATCTAGCGGGATTTACAATGAGCAGTTCTTC.

The chain uses TRBV30 and TRBJ1-4, with 9 bases matching TRBD1. Germline V CDR1 and CDR2: GTSNPN, SVGIG (reference sequence). Losses at the gene ends were 6 bases for V and 7 bases for J; bases not matched to a gene: 9. CDR3 length: 14 amino acids. The DNA for the CDR3 is TGTGCCTGTGGGACAGGGATTTGGACTGAAAAACTGTTTTTT. This gives the protein CACGTGIWTEKLFF. Together with reference TRBV30 and TRBJ1-4, the CDR3 gives the full variable domain: SQTIHQWPATLVQPVGSPLSLECTVEGTSNPNLYWYRQAAGRGLQLLFYSVGIGQISSEVPQNLSASRPQDRQFILSSKKLLLSDSGFYLCACGTGIWTEKLFFGSGTQLSVL.

V gene TRBV18 combines with J gene TRBJ1-1; D may be TRBD1 (5 bases). There are 16 residues in the CDR3. The germline V gene encodes CDR1 KGHSH and CDR2 LQKENI. Trimming cost V 6 bases and J 4 bases, with 21 bases left between them. In DNA form, the CDR3 reads TGTGCCAGCTCCCCGTTTAAGGCAGGGCTCTCCACTGAAGCTTTCTTT. Translated, it gives CASSPFKAGLSTEAFF.

This chain links TRBV6-6 with TRBJ2-7; 9 bases are shared with TRBD2. The CDR3 loop spans 16 amino acids. Germline lookup yields CDR1 MNHNY and CDR2 SVGAGI (reference sequence). Germline trimming cut 5 bases from V and 1 base from J; bases unmatched to any gene: 9. The CDR3 bases are TGTGCCAGCAGTCGAACCCATAGCGGGAGTTCCTACGAGCAGTACTTC. It encodes CASSRTHSGSSYEQYF.